A single sample is the source of the 22 T cell receptor beta chains below, sequenced in a study of vaccination and CD4 T cells after COVID-19. Antigen specificity for these receptors is unknown. The treatment denotes: roughly 11-day PBMC culture with coronavirus spike peptide pools or control peptides (ViraFEST assay). The Oncomine TCR Beta short-read assay was applied to DNA of cultured CD4+ T cells. MiXCR, run by TCRdb on the PCR reads, gives a single entry per CDR3 protein. The sample has more than 15,000 distinct CDR3 sequences, about 55% seen once. The sequenced sample was CD4+ T cells from blood, cultured in vitro. These TCRs come from a human donor who had recovered from COVID-19.

In its sample, this clonotype was seen a few times. The rearrangement links TRBV5-1 to TRBJ2-2; TRBD1 aligns across 7 bases. Germline V gene data show CDR1 as SGHRS and CDR2 as YFSETQ. Germline trimming cut 0 bases from V and 4 bases from J; bases unmatched to any gene: 6. The CDR3 is 16 amino acids. The CDR3 sequence: CASSLEGGAGTGELFF. The DNA for the CDR3 is TGCGCCAGCAGCTTGGAAGGGGGCGCAGGCACCGGGGAGCTGTTTTTT.

This chain connects TRBV6-5 to TRBJ2-2; 12 nucleotides match TRBD2. The CDR3 is 18 amino acids. Unmatched junction bases numbered 11, after V lost 4 bases and J lost 5 bases. Germline V CDR1 and CDR2: MNHEY, SVGAGI. CDR3 coding DNA: TGTGCCAGCAGTTTCTCTAGCGGGAGGGCCGGGTGGACCGGGGAGCTGTTTTTT. Translation gives CASSFSSGRAGWTGELFF.

This clonotype is medium-sized (0.01 to 0.1%) in the sample. The V and J genes are TRBV20-1 and TRBJ1-5; weak D call: TRBD1 (5 bases). V was clipped by 1 base and J by 2 bases, with 9 bases between them. The CDR3 spans 14 residues. Germline assignment: CDR1 DFQATT and CDR2 SNEGSKA (reference sequence). Here the CDR3 DNA reads TGCAGTGCTAGAGTCGGAGGGGGCAATCAGCCCCAGCATTTT. Translated, it gives CSARVGGGNQPQHF.

This clonotype was counted between two and nine times. The genes are TRBV30 and TRBJ2-1; a weak D match, TRBD1 (7 bases). CDR1 GTSNPN and CDR2 SVGIG come from the germline V gene (reference sequence). This CDR3 is 14 amino acids long. The ends were cut back, 7 bases at V and 2 bases at J, with 15 bases in the middle. The DNA for the CDR3 is TGTGCCTCCAGGGGGAGCGGGCCCTACAATGAGCAGTTCTTC. Translation gives CASRGSGPYNEQFF. The full variable domain, in which reference TRBV30 and TRBJ2-1 provide the parts outside the CDR3, is SQTIHQWPATLVQPVGSPLSLECTVEGTSNPNLYWYRQAAGRGLQLLFYSVGIGQISSEVPQNLSASRPQDRQFILSSKKLLLSDSGFYLCASRGSGPYNEQFFGPGTRLTVL.

CDR3 coding DNA: TGTGCCAGCAGCGGCCGGAGGAACACTGAAGCTTTCTTT. Residues: CASSGRRNTEAFF. The V and J genes are TRBV7-2 and TRBJ1-1; D unclear. CDR3 length: 13 amino acids. Between the trimmed V and J ends, which lost 5 bases and 1 base, there was a span of 8 bases. Germline assignment: CDR1 SGHTA and CDR2 FQGNSA.

This chain connects TRBV5-1 to TRBJ1-2; no reliable D call. From germline, CDR1 is SGHRS and CDR2 YFSETQ. The CDR3 spans 13 residues. V dropped 1 base and J dropped 2 bases, with 6 bases sitting between them. The CDR3 DNA reads as TGCGCCAGCAGCTTGAGGGCCAACTATGGCTACACCTTC. Residues: CASSLRANYGYTF.

This chain connects TRBV7-2 to TRBJ2-5; D remains ambiguous. Germline values: CDR1 SGHTA, CDR2 FQGNSA. With 3 bases removed from V and 4 bases from J, the gap between germline ends came to 21 bases. CDR3 length: 17 amino acids. CDR3: CASSFSPNRYPRETQYF. The CDR3 DNA follows: TGTGCCAGCAGCTTCAGCCCTAACCGATACCCAAGAGAGACCCAGTACTTC.

This rearrangement joins TRBV27 to TRBJ2-7; 8 positions match TRBD1. The junction had 10 bases not matched to a gene; V was cut back by 1 base and J by 8 bases. Looked up from germline, CDR1 is MNHEY and CDR2 is SMNVEV (reference sequence). CDR3 length: 15 amino acids. The CDR3 bases are TGTGCCAGCAGTTTATTCGCCCAGGGGGCCGGTAAGCAGTACTTC. Its translation: CASSLFAQGAGKQYF.

This clonotype appeared a few times. The chain is built from TRBV27 and TRBJ1-5, with D hard to call. The CDR3 has 13 residues. The germline V and J ends were trimmed by 3 bases and 5 bases, with 8 bases remaining between them. CDR1 is MNHEY, CDR2 SMNVEV, per germline (reference sequence). The CDR3 region has the DNA TGTGCCAGCAGTTTTGTCGGGGATCAGCCCCAGCATTTT. The encoded protein is CASSFVGDQPQHF.

The chain links TRBV6-1 to TRBJ2-1; 10 nucleotides agree with TRBD2. Germline V lookup: CDR1 MNHNS, CDR2 SASEGT. J was trimmed by 0 bases and V by 6 bases; bases with no gene match: 5. CDR3 length equals 16 residues. CDR3 nucleotide sequence: TGTGCCAGCAGCCGTATAGCGGGAGGCTCCTACAATGAGCAGTTCTTC. This gives the protein CASSRIAGGSYNEQFF.

This clonotype was seen only a few times. V and J are TRBV6-1 and TRBJ1-5; D unresolved. The V end was cut by 5 bases, the J end by 5 bases, with 10 bases between. CDR1 MNHNS and CDR2 SASEGT come from the germline V gene. The CDR3 extends over 13 amino acids. CDR3 sequence: CASSPVTYQPQHF. In nucleotides, the CDR3 is TGTGCCAGCAGTCCGGTCACTTATCAGCCCCAGCATTTT.

V and J are TRBV7-2 and TRBJ1-1; D is ambiguous. V was pared by 6 bases and J by 1 base, with 6 bases between. The germline V gene has CDR1 SGHTA and CDR2 FQGNSA. The CDR3 contains 12 residues. The CDR3 bases are TGTGCCAGCAGAAGACAGAACACTGAAGCTTTCTTT. Translation: CASRRQNTEAFF.

This clonotype was seen more than once but under ten times. This chain uses TRBV30 with TRBJ2-7; a weak D match, TRBD1 (5 bases). Germline V lookup: CDR1 GTSNPN, CDR2 SVGIG (reference sequence). Trimming left V 6 bases short and J 7 bases short, with 19 bases between. The CDR3 has 13 amino acids. CDR3 DNA sequence: TGTGCCTGTGGACAAGAAGGGATTTGGGAGCAGTACTTC. It codes for CACGQEGIWEQYF.

The chain's CDR3 is CSARPLAGVETGELFF. CDR3 nucleotides: TGCAGTGCTAGACCTCTAGCGGGAGTGGAAACCGGGGAGCTGTTTTTT. V and J are TRBV20-1 and TRBJ2-2, with TRBD2 matching over 10 bases. This CDR3 has 16 residues. V trimming: 2 bases; J trimming: 5 bases; junction bases outside the gene matches: 8. Germline V gives CDR1 DFQATT, CDR2 SNEGSKA (reference sequence).

V usage is TRBV5-4 and J usage is TRBJ1-1; D gene ambiguous. V was trimmed by 3 bases and J by 0 bases, leaving 9 bases between them. Germline V gives CDR1 SGHNT, CDR2 YYREEE (reference sequence). CDR3 length equals 14 residues. CDR3 protein: CASSSPRLNTEAFF. The CDR3 DNA is TGTGCCAGCAGCTCCCCGCGGTTGAACACTGAAGCTTTCTTT.

V and J are TRBV5-1 and TRBJ2-7; D remains unclear. Trimming took 0 bases from V and 4 from J, leaving 11 bases between them. Germline loops: CDR1 SGHRS, CDR2 YFSETQ. CDR3 size: 14 residues. The CDR3 here is CASSLEVPAYEQYF. The CDR3 bases are TGCGCCAGCAGCTTGGAAGTCCCGGCATACGAGCAGTACTTC. Combining the CDR3 with reference TRBV5-1 and TRBJ2-7 gives the whole variable domain KAGVTQTPRYLIKTRGQQVTLSCSPISGHRSVSWYQQTPGQGLQFLFEYFSETQRNKGNFPGRFSGRQFSNSRSEMNVSTLELGDSALYLCASSLEVPAYEQYFGPGTRLTVT.

This sequence joins TRBV15 and TRBJ2-2; D unclear. V lost 1 base, J lost 0 bases, and 9 bases lay in between. The CDR3 extends over 16 amino acids. The germline V gene encodes CDR1 LNHNV and CDR2 YYDKDF (reference sequence). CDR3 coding DNA: TGTGCCACCAGCAGAGTGCGCGATTCGAACACCGGGGAGCTGTTTTTT. Its translation is CATSRVRDSNTGELFF.

There are a few counts of this clonotype. This chain uses TRBV20-1 with TRBJ2-1; D is perhaps TRBD1 (6 bases). Germline values: CDR1 DFQATT, CDR2 SNEGSKA (reference sequence). Trimming cost V 6 bases and J 2 bases, with 14 bases left between them. The CDR3 sequence is 14 residues long. In nucleotides, the CDR3 is TGCAGTGCCGAACCGGGACAAACCTACAATGAGCAGTTCTTC. Encoded protein: CSAEPGQTYNEQFF.

This chain joins TRBV2 and TRBJ1-1; D not resolved. The CDR3 loop spans 17 amino acids. V gave up 0 bases and J gave up 3 bases, with 17 bases separating them. Germline V lookup: CDR1 SNHLY, CDR2 FYNNEI. CDR3 in amino acids: CASSEAPRLHGDTEAFF. The CDR3 DNA follows: TGTGCCAGCAGTGAAGCCCCGCGACTCCACGGGGACACTGAAGCTTTCTTT.

CDR3 nucleotide sequence: TGTGCCAGCAGTTTAACCGCAGGGGGGAGCAATCAGCCCCAGCATTTT. Amino acids: CASSLTAGGSNQPQHF. This chain connects TRBV28 to TRBJ1-5; the match to TRBD1 covers 7 bases. Germline values: CDR1 MDHEN, CDR2 SYDVKM. The CDR3 has 16 residues. J was trimmed by 1 base and V by 2 bases; bases with no gene match: 5.

This clonotype occurred a few times. The J gene is TRBJ2-7, the V gene TRBV2; TRBD1 agrees at 10 bases. CDR3 length: 10 amino acids. Germline values: CDR1 SNHLY, CDR2 FYNNEI. Trimming at V came to 8 bases and at J to 12 bases, leaving 4 bases not matched to a gene. The CDR3, as DNA: TGTGCCAGCGGACAGGGGGTCCCGTACTTC. Translated, it gives CASGQGVPYF.

The V call is TRBV24-1, the J call TRBJ2-5, with D possibly matching TRBD1 (5 bases). Germline V gene data show CDR1 as KGHDR and CDR2 as SFDVKD. This CDR3 region has 16 residues. The V end lost 5 bases, the J end lost 5 bases, and 20 bases lay between the germline ends. CDR3 region: CATSAVGQGHSETQYF. CDR3 DNA sequence: TGTGCCACCAGTGCCGTAGGACAAGGTCATTCCGAGACCCAGTACTTC.